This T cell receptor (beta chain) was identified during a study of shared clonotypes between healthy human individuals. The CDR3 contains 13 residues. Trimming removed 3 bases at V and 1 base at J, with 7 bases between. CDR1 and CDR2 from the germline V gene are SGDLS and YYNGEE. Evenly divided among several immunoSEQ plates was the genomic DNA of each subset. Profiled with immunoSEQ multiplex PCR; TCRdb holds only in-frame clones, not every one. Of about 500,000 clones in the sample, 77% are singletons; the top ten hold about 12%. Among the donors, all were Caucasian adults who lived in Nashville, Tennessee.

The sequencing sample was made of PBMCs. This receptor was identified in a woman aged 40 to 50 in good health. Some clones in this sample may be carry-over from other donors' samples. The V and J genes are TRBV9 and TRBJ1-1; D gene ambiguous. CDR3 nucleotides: TGTGCCAGCAGCGGGACGGCGAACACTGAAGCTTTCTTT. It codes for CASSGTANTEAFF.